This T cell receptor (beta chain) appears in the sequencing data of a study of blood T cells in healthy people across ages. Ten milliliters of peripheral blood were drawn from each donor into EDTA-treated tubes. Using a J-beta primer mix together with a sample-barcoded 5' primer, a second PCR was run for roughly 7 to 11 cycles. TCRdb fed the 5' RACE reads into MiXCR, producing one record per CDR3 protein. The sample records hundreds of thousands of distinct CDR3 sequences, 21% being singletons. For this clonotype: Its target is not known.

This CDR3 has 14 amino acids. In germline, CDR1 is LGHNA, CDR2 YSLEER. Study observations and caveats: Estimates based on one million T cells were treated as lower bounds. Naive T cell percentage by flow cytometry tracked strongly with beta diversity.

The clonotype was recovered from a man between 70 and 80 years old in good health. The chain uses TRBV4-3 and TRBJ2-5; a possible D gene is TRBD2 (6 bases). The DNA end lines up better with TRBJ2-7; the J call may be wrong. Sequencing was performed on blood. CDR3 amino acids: CASSQVGGSNEQYF. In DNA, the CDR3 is TGCGCCAGCAGCCAAGTGGGGGGTTCAAACGAGCAGTACTTC.